This T cell receptor (beta chain) stems from a study of T-cell memory formation after mild COVID-19. TCRdb re-called the 5' RACE reads through MiXCR, storing one row per CDR3 protein. The sample consists of about 320,000 distinct CDR3 sequences, approximately 15% of them appearing once. Notes on the study in general: Balance between CD4 and CD8 was seen in clones contracting day 15 to 85, and a CD4+ lean was seen in later expanders.

As concerns this clonotype: Its antigen is still unknown.

Looked up from germline, CDR1 is SEHNR and CDR2 is FQNEAQ (reference sequence). CDR3 length: 16 residues. With 5 bases clipped from V and 3 bases from J, the junction kept 12 bases outside the gene matches. The source of this sequence is a man between 18 and 29 years old who had mild COVID-19 (a few samples of this study predate the infection). Cell type and time point are not known. This chain links TRBV7-9 with TRBJ1-1; 7 positions agree with TRBD1. Sequencing was carried out using PBMCs or a T cell subset sorted from them (not recorded which). In DNA form, the CDR3 reads TGTGCCAGCAGCGTAGACTTTACAGGGGAGGACACTGAAGCTTTCTTT. Protein sequence: CASSVDFTGEDTEAFF.